This T cell receptor (beta chain) was documented in a study of control samples from healthy donors and cancer patients. The assay was immunoSEQ multiplex PCR, and TCRdb's table has in-frame clones only and misses some. Seen here are 85,000 to 90,000 clones, roughly 89% observed once, and the top ten hold about 10%. This clone was counted once. Trimming removed 7 bases at V and 1 base at J, with 13 bases between. The CDR3 extends over 14 amino acids. Germline CDR1 and CDR2: MNHNY and SVGAGI (reference sequence). The V and J genes are TRBV6-6 and TRBJ1-2; maybe TRBD1 (6 bases). Material: PBMCs. The sequence derives from a woman aged 45-59 years with colorectal cancer. The CDR3 DNA reads as TGTGCCAGCACCAGGACAGACCATAACTATGGCTACACCTTC. This translates into CASTRTDHNYGYTF.